Following are 6 T cell receptor beta chains from one sample sequenced in a study of T cells in Graves' hyperthyroidism and ophthalmopathy. RNA transcripts yielded amplified TCR beta CDR3 regions. First-round RT-PCR of the TCR CDR3 relied on the HTBI primer set. TCRdb reanalysed the multiplex PCR reads using MiXCR and keeps one entry per CDR3 protein. The sample lists hundreds of thousands of distinct CDR3 sequences, 20% occurring once. The source material was blood. Receptors originate from a man in his forties with Graves' ophthalmopathy.

This chain joins TRBV6-2 or TRBV6-3 and TRBJ2-1; 7 bases map to TRBD1. The CDR3 length is 17 residues. Per germline, CDR1 MNHEY and CDR2 SVGEGT. The trim removed 5 bases at V and 3 bases at J, leaving 13 bases unmatched. CDR3 residues: CASSDPATGFVYNEQFF. CDR3 coding DNA: TGTGCCAGCAGTGACCCAGCGACAGGGTTCGTCTACAATGAGCAGTTCTTC.

V gene TRBV12-3 or TRBV12-4 combines with J gene TRBJ2-7; 9 bases line up with TRBD1. V lost 5 bases and J lost 6; bases outside the gene matches: 11. CDR3 length: 15 residues. CDR3 amino acids: CASSPRDRDPAEQYF. The CDR3 DNA sequence: TGTGCCAGCAGTCCCCGGGACAGGGATCCCGCCGAGCAGTACTTC.

V is TRBV7-9 and J is TRBJ1-4, with a tentative D call TRBD1 (6 bases). V was shortened by 7 bases and J by 7 bases, with 16 bases between the two germline ends. This CDR3 is 14 amino acids long. Germline V gene lookup returns CDR1 SEHNR and CDR2 FQNEAQ (reference sequence). This CDR3 reads CASTWDTGGEKLFF. CDR3 in DNA: TGTGCCAGCACCTGGGACACCGGCGGTGAAAAACTGTTTTTT.

This clonotype was counted a few times. The chain joins TRBV11-2 to TRBJ2-1, with D perhaps given as TRBD1 or TRBD2 (6 bases each). The CDR3 covers 13 residues. Trimming took off 7 bases at V and 6 bases at J, with 13 bases between the two ends. Germline V gene lookup returns CDR1 SGHAT and CDR2 FQNNGV. For the CDR3, the DNA is TGTGCCAGCACCGGGGGCGACAGCAATGAGCAGTTCTTC. Translating gives CASTGGDSNEQFF.

This clonotype was seen only a few times. The rearrangement uses TRBV5-1 and TRBJ2-5; D is possibly TRBD1 or TRBD2 (5 bases each). The CDR3 sequence is 15 residues long. Germline values: CDR1 SGHRS, CDR2 YFSETQ. The V end was cut by 3 bases, the J end by 2 bases, with 14 bases between. The DNA of the CDR3 is TGCGCCAGCAGCTCCCGGGACGGACGACAAGAGACCCAGTACTTC. Encoded protein: CASSSRDGRQETQYF.

This clonotype was detected a few times. The V call is TRBV9, the J call TRBJ1-5; no definite D call. Germline V gene data show CDR1 as SGDLS and CDR2 as YYNGEE. V gave up 0 bases and J gave up 1 base, with 8 bases separating them. The CDR3 has 15 amino acids. CDR3 amino acids: CASSVEAGSNQPQHF. Written as DNA, the CDR3 is TGTGCCAGCAGCGTAGAGGCAGGAAGCAATCAGCCCCAGCATTTT.